This T cell receptor beta chain originates from a study of cytomegalovirus exposure and HLA in healthy donors. The primer mix had 60 Vbeta and 13 Jbeta primers. Clones were read by immunoSEQ multiplex PCR, and TCRdb kept only the in-frame ones, dropping some. Here the sample spans tens of thousands of clones, 82% being singletons. Only one count was recorded for this clone. Antigen unknown. This CDR3 region has 13 residues. Trimming took 5 bases from V and 4 from J, leaving 9 bases between them. CDR1 and CDR2 (germline): MNHEY, SVGAGI. Regarding the study as a whole: Previously analyzed data showed that most TCR beta V segments were productive at a frequency of about 87% or about 30%.

The J gene is TRBJ1-3, the V gene TRBV6-5; D is uncertain. The TCR originated in a man aged 50 or older in good health and CMV-seronegative. Sequencing was performed on PBMCs. The CDR3 coding sequence is TGTGCCAGCAGTGACCGGGGAGGAAACACCATATATTTT. Encoded protein: CASSDRGGNTIYF.